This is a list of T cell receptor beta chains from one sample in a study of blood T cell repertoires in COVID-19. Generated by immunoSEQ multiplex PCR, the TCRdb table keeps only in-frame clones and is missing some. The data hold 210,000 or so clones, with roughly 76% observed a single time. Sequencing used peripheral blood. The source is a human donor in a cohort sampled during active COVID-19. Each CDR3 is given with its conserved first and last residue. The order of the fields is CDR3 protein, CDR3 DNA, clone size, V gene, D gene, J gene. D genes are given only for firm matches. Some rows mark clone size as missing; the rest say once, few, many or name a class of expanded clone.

CDR3 protein: CASGGLAVSYEQYF; CDR3 DNA: TGTGCCAGCGGGGGACTAGCGGTCTCCTACGAGCAGTACTTC; clone size: NA; V gene: TRBV11-2; D gene: TRBD2; J gene: TRBJ2-7
CDR3 protein: CASSWGRKNQPQHF; CDR3 DNA: TGTGCCAGCAGCTGGGGGCGGAAAAATCAGCCCCAGCATTTT; clone size: NA; V gene: TRBV5-6; D gene: NA; J gene: TRBJ1-5
CDR3 protein: CSASVLAGLTDTQYF; CDR3 DNA: TGCAGTGCTAGTGTGCTAGCGGGGCTCACAGATACGCAGTATTTT; clone size: NA; V gene: TRBV20-1; D gene: TRBD2; J gene: TRBJ2-3
CDR3 protein: CASGTDQETQYF; CDR3 DNA: TGTGCCAGCGGTACAGACCAAGAGACCCAGTACTTC; clone size: NA; V gene: TRBV2; D gene: NA; J gene: TRBJ2-5
CDR3 protein: CASSLTGGVYEQYF; CDR3 DNA: TGTGCCAGCAGCTTAACAGGGGGAGTCTACGAGCAGTACTTC; clone size: NA; V gene: TRBV11-3; D gene: TRBD1; J gene: TRBJ2-7
CDR3 protein: CATSDLQWGEGETQYF; CDR3 DNA: TGTGCCACCAGTGATTTGCAATGGGGAGAAGGAGAGACCCAGTACTTC; clone size: NA; V gene: TRBV24-1; D gene: NA; J gene: TRBJ2-5
CDR3 protein: CASSQAGGLQETQYF; CDR3 DNA: TGTGCCAGCTCACAAGCGGGAGGGCTCCAAGAGACCCAGTACTTC; clone size: NA; V gene: TRBV18; D gene: TRBD2; J gene: TRBJ2-5
CDR3 protein: CASSHVRSNQPQHF; CDR3 DNA: TGTGCCAGCAGCCATGTGAGAAGCAATCAGCCCCAGCATTTT; clone size: NA; V gene: TRBV6-5; D gene: NA; J gene: TRBJ1-5
CDR3 protein: CASSEAYRDTEAFF; CDR3 DNA: TGTGCCAGCAGTGAAGCCTACAGGGACACTGAAGCTTTCTTT; clone size: NA; V gene: TRBV6-1; D gene: NA; J gene: TRBJ1-1
CDR3 protein: CASSPLQGRSSGNTIYF; CDR3 DNA: TGTGCCAGCAGTCCCTTACAGGGAAGAAGCTCTGGAAACACCATATATTTT; clone size: NA; V gene: TRBV6-6; D gene: NA; J gene: TRBJ1-3
CDR3 protein: CASRSDSGRGNQPQHF; CDR3 DNA: TGTGCCAGCAGGTCGGACTCCGGCCGGGGCAATCAGCCCCAGCATTTT; clone size: NA; V gene: TRBV28; D gene: NA; J gene: TRBJ1-5
CDR3 protein: CASSTGTATYEQYF; CDR3 DNA: TGTGCCAGCAGTACCGGGACAGCTACCTACGAGCAGTACTTC; clone size: NA; V gene: TRBV2; D gene: TRBD1; J gene: TRBJ2-7
CDR3 protein: CASSFFGTSSYEQYF; CDR3 DNA: TGTGCCAGCAGCTTTTTCGGGACTAGCTCCTACGAGCAGTACTTC; clone size: once; V gene: TRBV5-6; D gene: TRBD2; J gene: TRBJ2-7
CDR3 protein: CASSEWGGTGDYEQYF; CDR3 DNA: TGTGCCAGCAGTGAATGGGGGGGGACAGGGGACTACGAGCAGTACTTC; clone size: NA; V gene: TRBV25-1; D gene: TRBD1; J gene: TRBJ2-7
CDR3 protein: CASSEHRANYGYTF; CDR3 DNA: TGTGCCAGCAGTGAACACCGAGCTAACTATGGCTACACCTTC; clone size: NA; V gene: TRBV2; D gene: NA; J gene: TRBJ1-2
CDR3 protein: CATRPTGGSGANVLTF; CDR3 DNA: TGTGCCACCAGGCCGACAGGGGGATCCGGGGCCAACGTCCTGACTTTC; clone size: NA; V gene: TRBV24-1; D gene: TRBD1; J gene: TRBJ2-6
CDR3 protein: CASSVGTGNTEAFF; CDR3 DNA: TGTGCCAGCAGCGTAGGGACAGGGAACACTGAAGCTTTCTTT; clone size: NA; V gene: TRBV9; D gene: TRBD1; J gene: TRBJ1-1
CDR3 protein: CASAIMSSPLHF; CDR3 DNA: TGTGCCAGCGCCATCATGAGTTCACCCCTCCACTTT; clone size: NA; V gene: TRBV5-6; D gene: NA; J gene: TRBJ1-6
CDR3 protein: CASSLDGSETQYF; CDR3 DNA: TGTGCCAGCAGCTTAGACGGGTCCGAGACCCAGTACTTC; clone size: NA; V gene: TRBV13; D gene: NA; J gene: TRBJ2-5
CDR3 protein: CASSPWPGNTGELFF; CDR3 DNA: TGTGCCAGCAGCCCGTGGCCGGGAAACACCGGGGAGCTGTTTTTT; clone size: NA; V gene: TRBV3-1/TRBV3-2; D gene: NA; J gene: TRBJ2-2
CDR3 protein: CASSLNSGRETQYF; CDR3 DNA: TGTGCCAGCAGCCTTAATAGCGGGAGAGAGACCCAGTACTTC; clone size: NA; V gene: TRBV4-2; D gene: TRBD2; J gene: TRBJ2-5
CDR3 protein: CASSGGPGRYEQYF; CDR3 DNA: TGTGCCAGCAGCGGGGGACCCGGGAGATACGAGCAGTACTTC; clone size: NA; V gene: TRBV28; D gene: NA; J gene: TRBJ2-7
CDR3 protein: CASSETGTGGHNYGYTF; CDR3 DNA: TGTGCCAGCAGTGAGACCGGGACAGGGGGCCATAACTATGGCTACACCTTC; clone size: NA; V gene: TRBV6-1; D gene: TRBD1; J gene: TRBJ1-2
CDR3 protein: CASSSSTGSAGYTF; CDR3 DNA: TGTGCCAGCAGTTCATCGACAGGGAGCGCTGGCTACACCTTC; clone size: NA; V gene: TRBV27; D gene: TRBD1; J gene: TRBJ1-2
CDR3 protein: CASSPGQSNSPLHF; CDR3 DNA: TGTGCCAGCAGTCCGGGACAGTCTAATTCACCCCTCCACTTT; clone size: NA; V gene: TRBV6-4; D gene: TRBD1; J gene: TRBJ1-6
CDR3 protein: CASSLGVPGNEQFF; CDR3 DNA: TGTGCCAGCTCGCTCGGCGTCCCGGGTAATGAGCAGTTCTTC; clone size: NA; V gene: TRBV6-5; D gene: NA; J gene: TRBJ2-1
CDR3 protein: CASSGWTASQETQYF; CDR3 DNA: TGTGCCAGCAGCGGATGGACAGCATCCCAAGAGACCCAGTACTTC; clone size: NA; V gene: TRBV5-5; D gene: NA; J gene: TRBJ2-5
CDR3 protein: CASSVGPSVIYEQYF; CDR3 DNA: TGTGCCAGCAGCGTAGGTCCGTCGGTGATCTACGAGCAGTACTTC; clone size: NA; V gene: TRBV9; D gene: NA; J gene: TRBJ2-7
CDR3 protein: CAPRRWRELHNYGYTF; CDR3 DNA: TGTGCCCCCCGGCGGTGGAGGGAGCTACACAACTATGGCTACACCTTC; clone size: NA; V gene: TRBV10-3; D gene: NA; J gene: TRBJ1-2
CDR3 protein: CASSLGTQYEQYF; CDR3 DNA: TGTGCCAGCAGCCTGGGGACACAGTACGAGCAGTACTTC; clone size: NA; V gene: TRBV7-2; D gene: NA; J gene: TRBJ2-7
CDR3 protein: CASSLALANNLNTQYF; CDR3 DNA: TGTGCCAGCAGCTTGGCCCTAGCGAATAATTTAAATACGCAGTATTTT; clone size: NA; V gene: TRBV5-4; D gene: NA; J gene: TRBJ2-3
CDR3 protein: CASSLAGQAYEQYF; CDR3 DNA: TGTGCCAGCAGCTTAGCGGGACAGGCCTACGAGCAGTACTTC; clone size: NA; V gene: TRBV7-8; D gene: TRBD1; J gene: TRBJ2-7
CDR3 protein: CASIRQGAGEKLFF; CDR3 DNA: TGTGCCAGTATTCGACAGGGGGCAGGTGAAAAACTGTTTTTT; clone size: NA; V gene: TRBV28; D gene: TRBD1; J gene: TRBJ1-4
CDR3 protein: CASSGLAYPGELFF; CDR3 DNA: TGTGCCAGCAGTGGCCTAGCGTACCCCGGGGAGCTGTTTTTT; clone size: NA; V gene: TRBV9; D gene: NA; J gene: TRBJ2-2
CDR3 protein: CASSLAGVNEQFF; CDR3 DNA: TGTGCCAGCAGCTTAGCAGGGGTCAATGAGCAGTTCTTC; clone size: NA; V gene: TRBV7-2; D gene: NA; J gene: TRBJ2-1
CDR3 protein: CASSLESLLREGLRHEQFF; CDR3 DNA: TGTGCCAGCAGCTTAGAATCCCTCTTGCGGGAGGGCCTGCGGCATGAGCAGTTCTTC; clone size: once; V gene: TRBV11-2; D gene: TRBD2; J gene: TRBJ2-1
CDR3 protein: CASSQAVRTGGASPNEKLFF; CDR3 DNA: TGCGCCAGCAGCCAAGCCGTTCGGACAGGGGGCGCGAGTCCTAATGAAAAACTGTTTTTT; clone size: NA; V gene: TRBV4-3; D gene: TRBD1; J gene: TRBJ1-4
CDR3 protein: CSVEMGTGRFYEQYF; CDR3 DNA: TGCAGCGTTGAAATGGGGACAGGCCGATTCTACGAGCAGTACTTC; clone size: NA; V gene: TRBV29-1; D gene: TRBD1; J gene: TRBJ2-7
CDR3 protein: CASSLDSSLPTGELFF; CDR3 DNA: TGTGCCAGCAGTTTAGATTCGAGTCTCCCCACCGGGGAGCTGTTTTTT; clone size: NA; V gene: TRBV27; D gene: NA; J gene: TRBJ2-2
CDR3 protein: CASSLTSGRGSNEQFF; CDR3 DNA: TGTGCCAGCAGCTTGACTAGCGGGAGGGGGAGCAATGAGCAGTTCTTC; clone size: NA; V gene: TRBV7-2; D gene: TRBD2; J gene: TRBJ2-1
CDR3 protein: CASSQEPSYEQYF; CDR3 DNA: TGTGCCAGCAGCCAGGAGCCCTCCTACGAGCAGTACTTC; clone size: NA; V gene: TRBV4-2; D gene: NA; J gene: TRBJ2-7
CDR3 protein: CASSEGEETGELFF; CDR3 DNA: TGTGCCAGCAGTGAAGGGGAGGAGACCGGGGAGCTGTTTTTT; clone size: few; V gene: TRBV6-4; D gene: NA; J gene: TRBJ2-2
CDR3 protein: CASGLFWNTEAFF; CDR3 DNA: TGTGCTAGTGGTTTGTTCTGGAACACTGAAGCTTTCTTT; clone size: few; V gene: TRBV12-5; D gene: NA; J gene: TRBJ1-1
CDR3 protein: CATSDRGTGGQFF; CDR3 DNA: TGTGCCACCAGTGACCGGGGGACAGGAGGGCAGTTCTTC; clone size: NA; V gene: TRBV24-1; D gene: TRBD1; J gene: TRBJ2-1
CDR3 protein: CASSSGQGEPQHF; CDR3 DNA: TGCGCCAGCAGCTCAGGACAGGGGGAGCCCCAGCATTTT; clone size: NA; V gene: TRBV5-1; D gene: TRBD1; J gene: TRBJ1-5
CDR3 protein: CASSSRTSALKYF; CDR3 DNA: TGTGCCAGCAGCTCTCGGACTAGCGCGCTCAAATACTTC; clone size: NA; V gene: TRBV7-2; D gene: TRBD2; J gene: TRBJ2-7